These T cell receptor beta chains were read from a single sample in a study of cytomegalovirus exposure and HLA in healthy donors. TCRdb's table, derived via immunoSEQ multiplex PCR, lists solely in-frame clones and lacks some. This sample has 200,000 to 250,000 clones; about 78% occur once, and the top ten carry just under 3%. Input material: PBMCs. The receptors originated from a woman aged 25 to 45 in good health and CMV-seronegative. CDR3s include the opening cysteine and the closing phenylalanine or tryptophan. D genes are given only for firm matches. Clone size appears in some rows only: once, few, many, or a class for an expanded clone.

size,length,D,J,V,CDR3,DNA
.,15,TRBD1,TRBJ1-4,TRBV5-6,CASSLGTGINEKLFF,TGTGCCAGCAGCTTGGGGACAGGAATAAATGAAAAACTGTTTTTT
.,14,.,TRBJ1-1,TRBV5-1,CASSLAGGDTEAFF,TGCGCCAGCAGCTTGGCCGGGGGGGACACTGAAGCTTTCTTT
once,16,TRBD2,TRBJ2-1,TRBV30,CAWSSLAAVTYNEQFF,TGTGCCTGGAGCTCCCTAGCGGCAGTGACCTACAATGAGCAGTTCTTC
.,16,TRBD2,TRBJ2-3,TRBV5-1,CASSLVSGRAPDTQYF,TGCGCCAGCAGCTTGGTGAGCGGGAGGGCCCCAGATACGCAGTATTTT
.,15,.,TRBJ2-3,TRBV5-4,CASSLGKGWADTQYF,TGTGCCAGCAGCTTGGGGAAGGGGTGGGCAGATACGCAGTATTTT
.,13,TRBD1,TRBJ2-5,TRBV29-1,CSARTGIGKTQYF,TGCAGCGCGCGGACAGGGATCGGAAAGACCCAGTACTTC
.,14,.,TRBJ1-1,TRBV27,CASSLAGWNTEAFF,TGTGCCAGCAGTTTAGCAGGGTGGAACACTGAAGCTTTCTTT
.,15,.,TRBJ1-1,TRBV5-1,CASSLDGGPDTEAFF,TGCGCCAGCAGCTTGGATGGGGGCCCCGACACTGAAGCTTTCTTT
.,12,.,TRBJ1-1,TRBV4-1,CASSRAGIEAFF,TGCGCCAGCAGCCGAGCAGGAATTGAAGCTTTCTTT
.,14,.,TRBJ1-5,TRBV13,CASSLGSSNQPQHF,TGTGCCAGCAGCTTAGGCTCTAGCAATCAGCCCCAGCATTTT
.,13,.,TRBJ1-2,TRBV7-2,CASSLGTDYGYTF,TGTGCCAGCAGCTTAGGGACAGACTATGGCTACACCTTC
.,16,TRBD2,TRBJ2-7,TRBV27,CASSSLVGRAAYEQYF,TGTGCCAGCAGTTCCCTGGTCGGGAGGGCCGCCTACGAGCAGTACTTC
.,17,TRBD2,TRBJ2-3,TRBV6-4,CASSALPGSGGTDTQYF,TGTGCCAGCAGTGCGTTACCGGGTAGCGGGGGCACAGATACGCAGTATTTT
.,15,.,TRBJ2-1,TRBV18,CASSPSTGTYNEQFF,TGTGCCAGCTCACCATCGACAGGCACCTACAATGAGCAGTTCTTC
.,14,.,TRBJ2-2,TRBV18,CASSHRPYTGELFF,TGTGCCAGCTCGCACAGGCCCTACACCGGGGAGCTGTTTTTT
.,15,TRBD1,TRBJ1-4,TRBV28,CASIDRGQRSEKLFF,TGTGCCAGCATCGACAGGGGGCAGCGTAGTGAAAAACTGTTTTTT
.,16,.,TRBJ2-5,TRBV5-1,CASSSGVGMYQETQYF,TGCGCCAGCAGCTCGGGGGTGGGAATGTACCAAGAGACCCAGTACTTC
.,15,.,TRBJ2-7,TRBV6-6,CASSYGEYPLYEQYF,TGTGCCAGCAGTTACGGAGAGTACCCTCTCTACGAGCAGTACTTC
few,18,TRBD1,TRBJ1-2,TRBV18,CASSPYYVGGRDNYGYTF,TGTGCCAGCTCACCGTATTACGTAGGGGGCAGGGATAACTATGGCTACACCTTC
.,13,.,TRBJ2-7,TRBV28,CASTGGRSGEQYF,TGTGCCAGCACCGGCGGGCGGAGCGGGGAGCAGTACTTC
.,14,TRBD1,TRBJ2-4,TRBV6-1,CASSPRQGWYIQYF,TGTGCCAGCAGTCCACGACAGGGGTGGTACATTCAGTACTTC
.,17,.,TRBJ1-5,TRBV6-1,CASSEAFPTDSNQPQHF,TGTGCCAGCAGTGAAGCGTTTCCGACAGATAGCAATCAGCCCCAGCATTTT
.,12,.,TRBJ2-7,TRBV5-4,CASSLGAYEQYF,TGTGCCAGCAGCCTGGGCGCCTACGAGCAGTACTTC
few,15,TRBD2,TRBJ2-1,TRBV7-9,CASSLRAGEANEQFF,TGTGCCAGCAGCTTACGAGCGGGAGAAGCCAATGAGCAGTTCTTC
.,12,.,TRBJ2-7,TRBV5-5,CASSSTTYEQYF,TGTGCCAGCAGCTCGACTACCTACGAGCAGTACTTC
.,13,.,TRBJ2-2,TRBV5-6,CASSLSLAGELFF,TGTGCCAGCAGCTTGTCTCTAGCCGGGGAGCTGTTTTTT
.,15,.,TRBJ1-2,TRBV5-1,CASSLEVAGIYGYTF,TGCGCCAGCAGCTTGGAGGTAGCCGGGATCTATGGCTACACCTTC
.,15,.,TRBJ2-6,TRBV5-1,CASSAGRRGANVLTF,TGCGCCAGCAGCGCGGGACGTCGGGGGGCCAACGTCCTGACTTTC
.,15,TRBD1,TRBJ1-1,TRBV19,CASSSTGTGRGEAFF,TGTGCCAGTAGCAGCACCGGGACAGGGAGGGGTGAAGCTTTCTTT
.,13,.,TRBJ2-5,TRBV28,CATRWATVREQYF,TGTGCCACCCGATGGGCCACAGTGCGTGAGCAGTACTTC
.,15,.,TRBJ1-1,TRBV29-1,CSVEAPKLLNTEAFF,TGCAGCGTTGAAGCCCCAAAACTGCTGAACACTGAAGCTTTCTTT
.,14,.,TRBJ2-5,TRBV6-1,CASRKGVIEETQYF,TGTGCCAGCAGGAAGGGGGTAATAGAGGAGACCCAGTACTTC
few,17,TRBD2,TRBJ2-5,TRBV13,CASSLEGREVGEETQYF,TGTGCCAGCAGCTTGGAAGGGCGGGAGGTCGGGGAGGAGACCCAGTACTTC
.,15,.,TRBJ2-5,TRBV5-4,CASSPQGWDQETQYF,TGTGCCAGCAGTCCTCAGGGATGGGACCAAGAGACCCAGTACTTC
.,15,TRBD1,TRBJ2-1,TRBV7-2,CASSLGGTGVYEQFF,TGTGCCAGCAGCTTAGGAGGGACAGGGGTATATGAGCAGTTCTTC
.,15,.,TRBJ2-7,TRBV27,CASSSLVAPSYEQYF,TGTGCCAGCAGTTCCCTAGTGGCCCCATCCTACGAGCAGTACTTC
.,13,TRBD2,TRBJ2-3,TRBV6-5,CASSRLAGDTQYF,TGTGCCAGCAGCCGACTAGCGGGGGATACGCAGTATTTT
.,16,TRBD1,TRBJ2-2,TRBV7-3,CASSPHPRQGIGELFF,TGTGCCAGCAGCCCCCACCCGCGACAGGGAATCGGGGAGCTGTTTTTT
.,13,TRBD1,TRBJ1-1,TRBV19,CASSLGQGTEAFF,TGTGCCAGTAGCTTGGGACAGGGGACTGAAGCTTTCTTT